The 14 T cell receptor beta chains below come from one sample, sequenced in a study of T cells in Graves' hyperthyroidism and ophthalmopathy. Amplification of TCR beta CDR3 regions used RNA as the template. An initial round of RT-PCR targeting the TCR CDR3 relied on the HTBI primer set. TCRdb re-derived calls from the multiplex PCR reads in MiXCR, one entry per CDR3 protein. This table has some 490,000 distinct CDR3 sequences, about 15% appearing once. The sequencing input was blood. The receptors originated from a woman aged 30 to 39 with Graves' ophthalmopathy.

Only a few counts were recorded for this clonotype. The chain combines TRBV20-1 with TRBJ2-3; 8 positions match TRBD1. V lost 5 bases, J lost 6 bases, and 13 bases stayed unmatched. Germline V gene lookup returns CDR1 DFQATT and CDR2 SNEGSKA (reference sequence). CDR3 length: 15 amino acids. CDR3 bases: TGCAGTGCTGAGACAGGGGAGCAGGAATGGGATACGCAGTATTTT. Translation gives CSAETGEQEWDTQYF.

The table lists this clonotype with many counts. The chain uses TRBV2 and TRBJ2-4; a weak D match, TRBD1 (6 bases). Germline CDR1 and CDR2: SNHLY and FYNNEI. The CDR3 loop spans 15 amino acids. V lost 5 bases, J lost 0 bases, and 11 bases lay in between. CDR3 in amino acids: CASSPDRLAKNIQYF. The CDR3 nucleotides are TGTGCCAGCAGTCCTGACAGGCTAGCCAAAAACATTCAGTACTTC. Full variable domain (remainder filled in from reference TRBV2 and TRBJ2-4): EPEVTQTPSHQVTQMGQEVILRCVPISNHLYFYWYRQILGQKVEFLVSFYNNEISEKSEIFDDQFSVERPDGSNFTLKIRSTKLEDSAMYFCASSPDRLAKNIQYFGAGTRLSVL.

This clonotype appeared a single time. The rearrangement joins TRBV18 to TRBJ2-7; 11 nucleotides match TRBD2. The germline V gene encodes CDR1 KGHSH and CDR2 LQKENI. This CDR3 region has 17 residues. The V and J ends lost 2 bases and 4 bases, in that order; junction bases with no gene match: 10. Here the CDR3 DNA reads TGTGCCAGCTCACCATCATGGCTAGCGGGAGGATTATACGAGCAGTACTTC. Translation: CASSPSWLAGGLYEQYF.

The chain links TRBV20-1 to TRBJ2-5; TRBD2 aligns across 10 bases. CDR3 length: 13 amino acids. After removal of 8 bases from V and 4 bases from J, the junction contained 7 bases not matched to a gene. Germline assignment: CDR1 DFQATT and CDR2 SNEGSKA (reference sequence). The CDR3 DNA reads as TGCAGTCTCCCTAGCGGGGGAAGAGAGACCCAGTACTTC. Its translation: CSLPSGGRETQYF.

This CDR3 is CASSFEGSHLTGELFF. The CDR3 region has the DNA TGTGCCAGCAGCTTTGAGGGTAGCCACTTAACCGGGGAGCTGTTTTTT. The rearrangement links TRBV11-1 to TRBJ2-2, with D perhaps TRBD2 (5 bases). CDR3 length: 16 residues. The germline gives CDR1 SGHAT, CDR2 FQDESV (reference sequence). The ends were cut back, 3 bases at V and 5 bases at J, with 16 bases in the middle. The full variable domain, rest sourced from reference TRBV11-1 and TRBJ2-2, is EAEVAQSPRYKITEKSQAVAFWCDPISGHATLYWYRQILGQGPELLVQFQDESVVDDSQLPKDRFSAERLKGVDSTLKIQPAELGDSAMYLCASSFEGSHLTGELFFGEGSRLTVL.

The chain carries TRBV18 and TRBJ1-3, with D unresolved. Between the trimmed V and J ends, which lost 2 bases and 6 bases, there was a span of 8 bases. The CDR3 has 13 residues. Germline V lookup: CDR1 KGHSH, CDR2 LQKENI. CDR3 in amino acids: CASSPRVENTIYF. In DNA, the CDR3 is TGTGCCAGCTCACCAAGGGTGGAAAACACCATATATTTT. Drawing the rest from reference TRBV18 and TRBJ1-3, the complete variable domain is NAGVMQNPRHLVRRRGQEARLRCSPMKGHSHVYWYRQLPEEGLKFMVYLQKENIIDESGMPKERFSAEFPKEGPSILRIQQVVRGDSAAYFCASSPRVENTIYFGEGSWLTVV.

A few counts support this clonotype. The chain combines TRBV11-3 with TRBJ2-2; 10 nucleotides line up with TRBD1. The germline V gene encodes CDR1 SGHNT and CDR2 YENEEA. V shed 5 bases, J shed 5 bases, and the junction held 5 bases outside the gene matches. The CDR3 covers 15 residues. The CDR3 region is CASSDPGQGTGELFF. The CDR3 DNA reads as TGTGCCAGCAGCGACCCGGGACAGGGGACCGGGGAGCTGTTTTTT.

This clonotype was recorded at least ten times. J is TRBJ1-5 and V is TRBV18, with D possibly TRBD1 on 5 matching bases. V dropped 3 bases and J dropped 2 bases, with 11 bases sitting between them. The germline gives CDR1 KGHSH, CDR2 LQKENI. The CDR3 is 15 residues long. The CDR3 protein is CASSPGIGGNQPQHF. DNA for the CDR3: TGTGCCAGCTCACCCGGGATAGGGGGCAATCAGCCCCAGCATTTT.

The chain links TRBV10-3 to TRBJ2-5, with D perhaps TRBD1 (5 bases). The CDR3 runs to 12 residues. The V gene's germline CDR1 is ENHRY and CDR2 SYGVKD. V lost 7 bases to trimming and J lost 5 bases, with 11 bases between them. The CDR3 DNA is TGTGCCATCATGGACAACGGGGAGACCCAGTACTTC. Amino acid sequence: CAIMDNGETQYF.

This clonotype was recorded many times. V gene TRBV5-1 combines with J gene TRBJ2-1; possible D gene TRBD1, 5 bases. Germline CDR1 is SGHRS and CDR2 is YFSETQ. The V end lost 3 bases, the J end lost 9 bases, and 13 bases lay between the germline ends. The CDR3 loop spans 13 amino acids. The CDR3 nucleotides read TGCGCCAGCAGCTGGGCAGGGTTCGTTGAGCAGTTCTTC. This gives the protein CASSWAGFVEQFF.

The chain uses TRBV6-1 and TRBJ2-3, with D perhaps TRBD1 or TRBD2 (5 bases each). Trimming stripped 4 bases from V and 3 bases from J, with 11 bases between. CDR3 length: 14 amino acids. Germline CDR1 and CDR2: MNHNS and SASEGT. The CDR3 sequence is CASSAWDETDTQYF. CDR3 sequence (DNA): TGTGCCAGCAGTGCTTGGGACGAAACAGATACGCAGTATTTT.

As to this clonotype: A read error may be the cause here, since a much bigger clone is one base away. As DNA, the CDR3 is TGTGCCAGCAGTCTGACAGGAAACATTCAGTGCTTC. It translates to CASSLTGNIQCF. This sequence joins TRBV28 and TRBJ2-4, with a possible D match to TRBD1 (6 bases). CDR1 is MDHEN, CDR2 SYDVKM, per germline. There are 12 residues in the CDR3.

This clonotype has only a few counts. A read error may explain this, as a much larger clone is one base away. V gene TRBV7-7 combines with J gene TRBJ2-3, with no clear D. Germline V lookup: CDR1 SSHAT, CDR2 FNYEAQ (reference sequence). The CDR3 is 14 amino acids. Trimming cost V 3 bases and J 0 bases, with 7 bases left between them. In DNA, the CDR3 is TGTGCCAGCAGCTTCAGCACTAGCACAGATACGCAGTATTTT. Translating it yields CASSFSTSTDTQYF.

This chain uses TRBV24-1 with TRBJ2-3; no clear D. CDR1 and CDR2 (germline): KGHDR, SFDVKD. The CDR3 runs to 13 residues. Trimming removed 12 bases from V and 2 bases from J, with 14 bases in between. The chain's CDR3 is CASQETPTDTQYF. The CDR3 coding sequence is TGTGCCTCCCAAGAGACTCCCACAGATACGCAGTATTTT.